The rows below give T cell receptor beta chains drawn from one sample of a study of blood T cell repertoires in COVID-19. Method: immunoSEQ multiplex PCR; TCRdb's copy keeps in-frame clones and lacks some. The sample includes about 300,000 clones, about nine tenths of them seen just once. Sequenced sample: PBMCs or T cells enriched from blood (not recorded which). The receptors derive from a man aged 25 to 40 who had recovered from COVID-19. The CDR3 runs from the conserved cysteine through the conserved F or W. A D gene is named only where the DNA matches it firmly. Clone size is not always given. Where it is, it says once, few, many or a class for expanded clones.

>TRBV28|-|-|12|TRBJ2-3
CASTPRADTQYF
TGTGCCAGCACCCCGCGGGCAGATACGCAGTATTTT
>TRBV5-6|-|TRBD1|14|TRBJ2-5
CASSSTGGGETQYF
TGTGCCAGCAGCTCGACAGGGGGCGGGGAGACCCAGTACTTC
>TRBV10-2|-|-|12|TRBJ1-6
CASKDSPTPLHF
TGCGCCAGCAAGGACAGCCCCACCCCCCTCCACTTT
>TRBV4-1|-|-|15|TRBJ2-7
CASSQVIRDPYEQYF
TGCGCCAGCAGCCAAGTTATACGGGATCCTTACGAGCAGTACTTC
>TRBV6-1|-|-|17|TRBJ2-2
CASSVMGPGAGTGELFF
TGTGCCAGCAGTGTAATGGGACCGGGAGCAGGTACCGGGGAGCTGTTTTTT
>TRBV5-4|-|-|14|TRBJ2-2
CASSLSWGGGELFF
TGTGCCAGCAGTTTGTCGTGGGGCGGTGGGGAGCTGTTTTTT
>TRBV5-4|-|-|14|TRBJ2-3
CASSKDFSTDTQYF
TGTGCCAGCAGCAAGGACTTTAGCACAGATACGCAGTATTTT
>TRBV18|-|-|16|TRBJ1-5
CASSPPSARGYQPQHF
TGTGCCAGCTCACCACCGTCTGCCAGGGGCTATCAGCCCCAGCATTTT
>TRBV11-2|-|TRBD2|17|TRBJ2-3
CASSVSPGLAPEDTQYF
TGTGCCAGCAGCGTTTCCCCGGGACTAGCTCCCGAGGATACGCAGTATTTT
>TRBV2|-|-|13|TRBJ1-1
CASLIQTGTEAFF
TGTGCCAGTTTGATCCAAACGGGGACTGAAGCTTTCTTT
>TRBV28|-|-|11|TRBJ1-2
CASSLEGGYTF
TGTGCCAGCAGTTTGGAGGGCGGCTACACCTTC
>TRBV7-9|few|TRBD1|17|TRBJ1-3
CASSLSYGQGAGNTIYF
TGTGCCAGCAGCCTTTCCTATGGACAGGGCGCTGGAAACACCATATATTTT
>TRBV5-1|-|-|13|TRBJ1-6
CASSDRGNSPLHF
TGCGCCAGCAGTGACAGAGGAAATTCACCCCTCCACTTT
>TRBV7-9|-|-|15|TRBJ2-1
CASRQTSQFNNEQFF
TGTGCCAGCAGACAAACAAGTCAGTTCAACAATGAGCAGTTCTTC
>TRBV2|-|TRBD1|14|TRBJ2-1
CASVRDRGYNEQFF
TGTGCCAGCGTCCGGGACAGGGGCTACAATGAGCAGTTCTTC
>TRBV18|-|TRBD1|14|TRBJ1-5
CASSGQGGNQPQHF
TGTGCCAGCTCAGGACAGGGGGGCAATCAGCCCCAGCATTTT
>TRBV29-1|once|TRBD2|13|TRBJ2-7
CSVLLAGAYEQYF
TGCAGCGTCTTGCTAGCGGGGGCCTACGAGCAGTACTTC
>TRBV19|-|-|18|TRBJ1-5
CASSIRKDTRGLGQPQHF
TGTGCCAGTAGTATTAGAAAAGACACGCGGGGGCTAGGGCAGCCCCAGCATTTT
>TRBV11-2|-|-|15|TRBJ1-4
CASSLATASNEKLFF
TGTGCCAGCAGCTTAGCGACAGCTTCTAATGAAAAACTGTTTTTT
>TRBV21-1|-|-|13|TRBJ2-7
CAGTGTRRYEQYF
TGTGCCGGCACGGGGACTAGACGGTACGAGCAGTACTTC
>TRBV27|once|TRBD1|13|TRBJ1-1
CASQFGTGTEAFF
TGTGCCAGCCAGTTCGGGACAGGGACTGAAGCTTTCTTT
>TRBV21-1|-|-|12|TRBJ2-7
CASSTGGGEQYF
TGTGCCAGCAGCACGGGGGGAGGCGAGCAGTACTTC
>TRBV5-1|once|-|13|TRBJ1-2
CASSLDGGDGYTF
TGCGCCAGCAGCTTGGATGGGGGGGATGGCTACACCTTC
>TRBV18|few|-|13|TRBJ1-6
CASSPGLSSPLHF
TGTGCCAGCTCACCCGGGTTAAGTTCACCCCTCCACTTT
>TRBV10-1|-|-|14|TRBJ2-7
CASRKDTSSYEQYF
TGCGCCAGCAGAAAAGACACGAGCTCCTACGAGCAGTACTTC
>TRBV5-1|many|-|14|TRBJ1-5
CASSFGQGDQPQHF
TGCGCCAGCAGCTTCGGCCAGGGTGATCAGCCCCAGCATTTT
>TRBV2|-|TRBD1|17|TRBJ1-5
CASTQRGRPGSNQPQHF
TGTGCCAGCACTCAAAGGGGGCGCCCAGGGAGCAATCAGCCCCAGCATTTT
>TRBV10-1|-|-|14|TRBJ2-1
CASSAPDSYNEQFF
TGCGCCAGCAGTGCTCCAGATTCCTACAATGAGCAGTTCTTC
>TRBV9|-|-|13|TRBJ1-1
CASTRVVGTEAFF
TGTGCCAGCACTCGAGTAGTCGGCACTGAAGCTTTCTTT
>TRBV12-3/TRBV12-4|-|TRBD2|12|TRBJ2-5
CASSSGGETQYF
TGTGCCAGCAGTAGCGGGGGAGAGACCCAGTACTTC
>TRBV27|-|-|13|TRBJ1-1
CASQGMGDTEAFF
TGTGCCAGCCAGGGGATGGGGGACACTGAAGCTTTCTTT
>TRBV28|-|TRBD1|15|TRBJ1-3
CASRRDRSSGNTIYF
TGTGCCAGCAGGCGGGACAGGTCCTCTGGAAACACCATATATTTT
>TRBV5-6|-|TRBD1|15|TRBJ1-6
CASSSTGAYNSPLHF
TGTGCCAGCAGCTCGACAGGGGCGTATAATTCACCCCTCCACTTT
>TRBV7-8|-|TRBD1|16|TRBJ1-3
CASSAQDRGSGNTIYF
TGTGCCAGCAGCGCCCAGGACAGGGGATCTGGAAACACCATATATTTT
>TRBV19|few|-|14|TRBJ2-2
CASSIREKTGELFF
TGTGCCAGTAGTATTCGGGAGAAAACCGGGGAGCTGTTTTTT
>TRBV5-6|-|-|14|TRBJ1-1
CASSIGSMNTEAFF
TGTGCCAGCAGCATTGGTAGCATGAACACTGAAGCTTTCTTT
>TRBV24-1|-|TRBD1|17|TRBJ2-7
CATSDPRPGQGSYEQYF
TGTGCCACCAGTGATCCCAGACCGGGACAGGGGTCCTACGAGCAGTACTTC
>TRBV3-1/TRBV3-2|-|-|14|TRBJ2-7
CASSQRWGVYEQYF
TGTGCCAGCAGCCAACGCTGGGGAGTATACGAGCAGTACTTC
>TRBV19|-|TRBD1|16|TRBJ2-1
CASRRGGTGSISEQFF
TGTGCCAGTAGGCGTGGTGGGACAGGGAGTATTAGTGAGCAGTTCTTC
>TRBV5-1|-|-|14|TRBJ2-7
CASSQFDSRNEQYF
TGCGCCAGCAGCCAATTTGACTCAAGGAACGAGCAGTACTTC
>TRBV2|-|TRBD2|13|TRBJ2-3
CASGNGGYDTQYF
TGTGCCAGCGGTAACGGGGGGTATGATACGCAGTATTTT
>TRBV5-1|-|TRBD2|15|TRBJ2-7
CASSETSGSSYEQYF
TGCGCCAGCAGCGAGACTAGCGGGAGCAGCTACGAGCAGTACTTC
>TRBV5-1|-|-|14|TRBJ2-7
CASSFGKGQYEQYF
TGCGCCAGCAGCTTTGGCAAGGGGCAATACGAGCAGTACTTC
>TRBV10-3|-|TRBD2|16|TRBJ2-7
CATQDWTSGRTNEQYF
TGTGCCACTCAAGACTGGACTAGCGGGAGGACCAACGAGCAGTACTTC
>TRBV21-1|-|-|16|TRBJ1-5
CASSIPGLYSNQPQHF
TGTGCCAGCAGCATCCCGGGACTCTATAGCAATCAGCCCCAGCATTTT
>TRBV7-9|-|-|17|TRBJ2-4
CASSLDLGGVAKNIQYF
TGTGCCAGCAGCTTAGATTTAGGGGGGGTAGCCAAAAACATTCAGTACTTC
>TRBV5-6|-|TRBD1|17|TRBJ1-2
CASSWAGTGGYGYGYTF
TGTGCCAGCAGCTGGGCTGGGACAGGGGGCTATGGCTATGGCTACACCTTC
>TRBV3-1/TRBV3-2|once|-|16|TRBJ2-4
CASSQPSRQAKNIQYF
TGTGCCAGCAGCCAACCCTCGAGGCAAGCCAAAAACATTCAGTACTTC
>TRBV6-5|-|-|14|TRBJ1-2
CASSYGQPVVGYTF
TGTGCCAGCAGTTACGGGCAACCGGTAGTGGGCTACACCTTC
>TRBV25-1|-|-|12|TRBJ2-1
CASSLTGNEQFF
TGTGCCAGCAGTTTGACTGGAAATGAGCAGTTCTTC
>TRBV7-7|-|-|17|TRBJ2-2
CASSFRGTAVNTGELFF
TGTGCTAGCAGCTTTAGGGGGACGGCTGTGAACACCGGGGAGCTGTTTTTT
>TRBV5-1|-|TRBD1|15|TRBJ1-4
CASSWDSSGHEKLFF
TGCGCCAGCAGCTGGGACAGTTCGGGTCATGAAAAACTGTTTTTT
>TRBV5-3|once|TRBD1|15|TRBJ2-1
CARSLDQDRANEQFF
TGTGCCAGAAGCTTGGATCAAGACAGGGCCAATGAGCAGTTCTTC
>TRBV5-1|-|TRBD1|16|TRBJ2-1
CASSLNQRQGSNEQFF
TGCGCCAGCAGCTTGAATCAGCGACAGGGTAGTAATGAGCAGTTCTTC